What follows describes a single T cell receptor (beta chain). Its antigen is unidentified. The data derive from a study of early T cells in non-severe SARS-CoV-2 infection. Study-wide background: The study sequenced bulk RNA from unsorted whole blood, with chains unpaired. The study, taken as a whole, reports: Using VDJdb, the matching emphasized anti-spike CD8 responses while missing private and CD4 specificities.

Via MiXCR, TCRdb re-called the 5' RACE reads, giving one row per CDR3 protein. The sample includes roughly 24,000 distinct CDR3 sequences, 5% of them seen just once. The CDR3 loop spans 16 amino acids. J lost 6 bases, V lost 2 bases, and 6 bases had no gene match. The germline CDR1 and CDR2 sequences are LGHNA and YNFKEQ. This chain joins TRBV4-2 and TRBJ1-4; 10 nucleotides align to TRBD1. Material for sequencing was whole blood. The source of this sequence is an adult who was a healthcare worker with PCR-confirmed SARS-CoV-2 infection or an uninfected control (not recorded which). The CDR3 nucleotides are TGTGCCAGCAGCCAACACTCCGGGACAGGGGATGAAAAACTGTTTTTT. This sequence encodes CASSQHSGTGDEKLFF.